The clone carrying this T cell receptor (beta chain) was observed once. Its antigen remains unidentified. As originally analysed: Junction-only immunoSEQ data arrived without quality scores, meaning filtering differed. Clones were sequenced by immunoSEQ multiplex PCR, and TCRdb holds only the in-frame ones, with some missing. V and J calls plus clone size are reproduced from that table; the DNA served to infer D and trimming. Seen here are about 2.3 million clones, more than 80% observed once, and the top ten hold 0.3% to 0.4%. V was shortened by 5 bases and J by 2 bases, with 20 bases between the two germline ends. The CDR3 is 17 residues long. CDR1 is SEHNR and CDR2 is FQNEAQ in the germline V gene (reference sequence). The entry originates in a study of shared clonotypes between healthy human individuals. Study conclusions and caveats: An expected dependence of interdonor clonotype sharing on sequencing depth was noted.

What was sequenced was naive CD4+ T cells from PBMCs. Noted subset: CD45RA+ positively selected. V is TRBV7-9 and J is TRBJ2-3, with D maybe TRBD1 (5 bases). The receptor's source is a man aged 18 to 30 in good health. Some clones in this sample may be carry-over from other donors' samples. The CDR3 region has the DNA TGTGCCAGCAGCCCCACCCGCGACAGATCCCCCACAGATACGCAGTATTTT. Its translation is CASSPTRDRSPTDTQYF.